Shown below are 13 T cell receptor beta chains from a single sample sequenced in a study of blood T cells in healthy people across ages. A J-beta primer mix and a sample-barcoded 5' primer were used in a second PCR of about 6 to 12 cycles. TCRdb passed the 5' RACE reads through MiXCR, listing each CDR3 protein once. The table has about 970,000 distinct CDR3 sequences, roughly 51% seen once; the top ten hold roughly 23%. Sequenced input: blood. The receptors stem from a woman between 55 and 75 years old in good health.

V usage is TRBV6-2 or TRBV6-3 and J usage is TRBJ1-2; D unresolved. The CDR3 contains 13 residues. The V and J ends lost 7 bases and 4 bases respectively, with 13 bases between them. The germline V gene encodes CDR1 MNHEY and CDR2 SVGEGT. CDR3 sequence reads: CASTGDMGYGYTF. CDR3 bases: TGTGCCAGCACTGGAGATATGGGCTATGGCTACACCTTC.

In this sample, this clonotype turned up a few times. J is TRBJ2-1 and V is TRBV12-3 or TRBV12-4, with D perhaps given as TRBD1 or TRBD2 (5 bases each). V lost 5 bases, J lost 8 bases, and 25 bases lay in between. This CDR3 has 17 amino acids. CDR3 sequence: CASSRGRGETVFDEQFF. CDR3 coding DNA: TGTGCCAGCAGTAGAGGGCGAGGGGAGACGGTGTTCGATGAGCAGTTCTTC.

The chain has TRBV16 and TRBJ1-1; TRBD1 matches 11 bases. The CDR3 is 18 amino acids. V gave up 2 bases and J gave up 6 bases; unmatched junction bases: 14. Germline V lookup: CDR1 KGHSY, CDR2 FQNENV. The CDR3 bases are TGTGCCAGCAGCCAAGTTGGGACAGGGGGGCAGCGACGCGCTGAAGCTTTCTTT. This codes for CASSQVGTGGQRRAEAFF.

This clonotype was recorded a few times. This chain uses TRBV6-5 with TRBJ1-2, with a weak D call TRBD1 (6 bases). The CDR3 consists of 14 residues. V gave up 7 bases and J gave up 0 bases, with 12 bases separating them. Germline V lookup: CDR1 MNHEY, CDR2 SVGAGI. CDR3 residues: CASNTGKANYGYTF. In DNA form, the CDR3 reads TGTGCCAGCAATACAGGGAAAGCTAACTATGGCTACACCTTC.

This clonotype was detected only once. The CDR3 region is CASSPKGTSTQYF. The CDR3 DNA follows: TGCGCCAGCAGCCCGAAAGGCACAAGTACGCAGTATTTT. The J gene is TRBJ2-3, the V gene TRBV4-1; D unresolved. The germline CDR1 and CDR2 sequences are MGHRA and YSYEKL. The CDR3 consists of 13 residues. Between the trimmed V and J ends, which lost 4 bases and 8 bases, there was a span of 13 bases.

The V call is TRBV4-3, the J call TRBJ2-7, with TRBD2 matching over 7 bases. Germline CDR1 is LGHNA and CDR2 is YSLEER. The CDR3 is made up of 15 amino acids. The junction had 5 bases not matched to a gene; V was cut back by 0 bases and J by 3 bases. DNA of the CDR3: TGCGCCAGCAGCCAAGATCGGTCTAGCGGCTACGAGCAGTACTTC. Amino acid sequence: CASSQDRSSGYEQYF.

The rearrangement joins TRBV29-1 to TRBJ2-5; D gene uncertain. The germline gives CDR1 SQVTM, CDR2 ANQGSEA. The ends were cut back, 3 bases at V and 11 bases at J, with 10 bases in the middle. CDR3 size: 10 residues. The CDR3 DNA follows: TGCAGCGTTGAGAACTATGAGCAGTACTTC. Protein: CSVENYEQYF.

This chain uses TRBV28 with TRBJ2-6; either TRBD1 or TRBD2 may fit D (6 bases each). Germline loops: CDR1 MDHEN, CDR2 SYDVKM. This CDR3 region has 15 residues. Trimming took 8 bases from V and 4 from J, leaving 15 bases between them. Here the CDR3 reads CASGLQGSGANVLTF. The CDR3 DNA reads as TGTGCCAGCGGACTACAGGGTTCCGGGGCCAACGTCCTGACTTTC.

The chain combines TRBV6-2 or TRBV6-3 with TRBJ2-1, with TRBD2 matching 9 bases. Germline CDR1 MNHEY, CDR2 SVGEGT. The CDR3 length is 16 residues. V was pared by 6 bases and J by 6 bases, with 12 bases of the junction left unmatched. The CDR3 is CASSTTAGGASNEQFF. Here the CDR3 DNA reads TGTGCCAGCAGCACCACGGCGGGGGGGGCTTCCAATGAGCAGTTCTTC.

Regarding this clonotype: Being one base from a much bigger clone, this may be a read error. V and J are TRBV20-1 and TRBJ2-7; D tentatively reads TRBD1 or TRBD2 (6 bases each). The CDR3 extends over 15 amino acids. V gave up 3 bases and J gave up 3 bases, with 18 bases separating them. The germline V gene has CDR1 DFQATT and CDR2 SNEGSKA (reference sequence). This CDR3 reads CSARADIGGGYEQYF. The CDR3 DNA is TGCAGTGCTAGGGCAGACATAGGAGGGGGCTACGAGCAGTACTTC.

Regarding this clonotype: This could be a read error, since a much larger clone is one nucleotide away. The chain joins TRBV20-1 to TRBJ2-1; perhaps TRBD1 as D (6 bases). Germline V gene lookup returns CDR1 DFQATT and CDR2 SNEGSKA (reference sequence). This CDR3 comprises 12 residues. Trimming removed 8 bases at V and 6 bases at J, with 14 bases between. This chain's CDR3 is CSTEDRGNEQFF. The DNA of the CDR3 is TGCAGTACTGAGGACAGAGGCAATGAGCAGTTCTTC.

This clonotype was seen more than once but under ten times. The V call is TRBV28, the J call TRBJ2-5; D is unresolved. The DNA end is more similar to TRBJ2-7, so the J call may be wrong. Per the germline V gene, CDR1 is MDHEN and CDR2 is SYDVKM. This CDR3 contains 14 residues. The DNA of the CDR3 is TGTGCCAGCAGTTTTGAGCTTTATGGGGACGAGCAGTACTTC. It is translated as CASSFELYGDEQYF.

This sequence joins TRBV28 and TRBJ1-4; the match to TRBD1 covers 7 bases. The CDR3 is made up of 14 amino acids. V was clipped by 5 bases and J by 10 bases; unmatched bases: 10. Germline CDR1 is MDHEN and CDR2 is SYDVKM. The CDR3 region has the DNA TGTGCCAGCAGTCAGGGACAGCCGAGTGGAAAACTGTTTTTT. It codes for CASSQGQPSGKLFF.